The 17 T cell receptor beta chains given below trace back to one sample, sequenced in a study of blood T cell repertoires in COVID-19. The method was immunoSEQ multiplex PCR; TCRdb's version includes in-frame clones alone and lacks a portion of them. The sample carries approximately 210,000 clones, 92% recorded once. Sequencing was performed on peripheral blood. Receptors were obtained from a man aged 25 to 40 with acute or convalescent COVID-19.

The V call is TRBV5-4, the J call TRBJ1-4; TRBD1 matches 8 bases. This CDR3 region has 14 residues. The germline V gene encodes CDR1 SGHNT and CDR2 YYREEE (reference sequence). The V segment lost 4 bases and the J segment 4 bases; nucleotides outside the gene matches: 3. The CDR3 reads CASSVGQVNEKLFF. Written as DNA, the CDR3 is TGTGCCAGCAGCGTGGGACAGGTTAATGAAAAACTGTTTTTT.

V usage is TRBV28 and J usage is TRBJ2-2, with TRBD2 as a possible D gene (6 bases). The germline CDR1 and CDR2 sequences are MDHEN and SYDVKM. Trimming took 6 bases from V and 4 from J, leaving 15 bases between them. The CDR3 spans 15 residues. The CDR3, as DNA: TGTGCCAGCAGCAAGCGGAGGGGAACCACCGGGGAGCTGTTTTTT. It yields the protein CASSKRRGTTGELFF. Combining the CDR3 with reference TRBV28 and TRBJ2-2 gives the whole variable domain DVKVTQSSRYLVKRTGEKVFLECVQDMDHENMFWYRQDPGLGLRLIYFSYDVKMKEKGDIPEGYSVSREKKERFSLILESASTNQTSMYLCASSKRRGTTGELFFGEGSRLTVL.

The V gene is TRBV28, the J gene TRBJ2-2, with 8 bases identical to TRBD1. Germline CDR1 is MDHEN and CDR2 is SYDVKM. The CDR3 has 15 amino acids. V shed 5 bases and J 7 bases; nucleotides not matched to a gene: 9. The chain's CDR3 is CASSRADRGGGELFF. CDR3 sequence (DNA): TGTGCCAGCAGTAGGGCTGACAGGGGTGGCGGGGAGCTGTTTTTT.

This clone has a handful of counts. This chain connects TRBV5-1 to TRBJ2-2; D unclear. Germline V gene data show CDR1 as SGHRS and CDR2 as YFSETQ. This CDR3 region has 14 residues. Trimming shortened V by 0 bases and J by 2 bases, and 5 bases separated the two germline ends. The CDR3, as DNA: TGCGCCAGCAGCTTGGTTCTTAACACCGGGGAGCTGTTTTTT. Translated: CASSLVLNTGELFF.

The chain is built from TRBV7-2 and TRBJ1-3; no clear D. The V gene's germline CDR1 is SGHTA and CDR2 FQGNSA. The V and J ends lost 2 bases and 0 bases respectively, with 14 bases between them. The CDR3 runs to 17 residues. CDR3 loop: CASSLLAAFYSGNTIYF. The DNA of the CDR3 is TGTGCCAGCAGCTTACTAGCAGCCTTTTACTCTGGAAACACCATATATTTT.

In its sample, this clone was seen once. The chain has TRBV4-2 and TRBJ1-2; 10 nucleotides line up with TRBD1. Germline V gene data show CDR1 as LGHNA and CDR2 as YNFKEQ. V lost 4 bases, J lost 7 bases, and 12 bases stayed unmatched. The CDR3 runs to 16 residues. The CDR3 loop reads CASSLRDRGVRSGYTF. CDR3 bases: TGTGCCAGCAGCCTCCGGGACAGGGGAGTTCGATCTGGCTACACCTTC.

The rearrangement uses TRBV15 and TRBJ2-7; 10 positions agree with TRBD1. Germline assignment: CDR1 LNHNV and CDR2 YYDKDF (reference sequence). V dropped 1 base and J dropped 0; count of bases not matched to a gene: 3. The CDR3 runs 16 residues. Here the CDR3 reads CATSRVGTGVSYEQYF. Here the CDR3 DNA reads TGTGCCACCAGCAGAGTTGGGACAGGGGTCTCCTACGAGCAGTACTTC.

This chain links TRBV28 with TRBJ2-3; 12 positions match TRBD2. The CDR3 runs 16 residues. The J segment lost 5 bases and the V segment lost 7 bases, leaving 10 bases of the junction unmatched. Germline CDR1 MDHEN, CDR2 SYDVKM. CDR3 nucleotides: TGTGCCAGCACCGTATTGACTAGCGGGAGTTTAGATACGCAGTATTTT. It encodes CASTVLTSGSLDTQYF.

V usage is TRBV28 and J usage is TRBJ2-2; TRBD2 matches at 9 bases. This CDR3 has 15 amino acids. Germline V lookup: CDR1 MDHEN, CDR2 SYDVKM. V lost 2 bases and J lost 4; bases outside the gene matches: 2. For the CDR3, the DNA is TGTGCCAGCAGTTTAGTAGCGGGAGCCACCGGGGAGCTGTTTTTT. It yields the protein CASSLVAGATGELFF.

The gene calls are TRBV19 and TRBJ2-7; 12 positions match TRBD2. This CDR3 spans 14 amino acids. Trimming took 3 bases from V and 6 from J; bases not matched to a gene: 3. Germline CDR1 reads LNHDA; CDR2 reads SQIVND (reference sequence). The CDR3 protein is CASSIVLAGGEQYF. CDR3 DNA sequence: TGTGCCAGTAGTATTGTACTAGCGGGAGGCGAGCAGTACTTC.

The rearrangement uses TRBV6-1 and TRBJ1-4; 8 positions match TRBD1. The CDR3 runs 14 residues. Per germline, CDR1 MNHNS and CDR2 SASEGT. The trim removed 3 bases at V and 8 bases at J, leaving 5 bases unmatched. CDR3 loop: CASSDRGPNEKLFF. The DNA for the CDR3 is TGTGCCAGCAGTGACAGGGGGCCCAACGAAAAACTGTTTTTT.

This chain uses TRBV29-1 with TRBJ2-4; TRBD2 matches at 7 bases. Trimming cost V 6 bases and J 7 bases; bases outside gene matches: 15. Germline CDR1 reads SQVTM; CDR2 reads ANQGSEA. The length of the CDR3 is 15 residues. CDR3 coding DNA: TGCAGCGTGGGGGGGACTTCTCTTCAAGGGAACATTCAGTACTTC. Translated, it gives CSVGGTSLQGNIQYF.

For the CDR3, the DNA is TGTGCCAGCAGTGAAGGGCAGGGCACAGATACGCAGTATTTT. Protein sequence: CASSEGQGTDTQYF. The chain recombines TRBV2 with TRBJ2-3; no firm D call. Germline V lookup: CDR1 SNHLY, CDR2 FYNNEI. V was shortened by 1 base and J by 1 base, with 6 bases between the two germline ends. The CDR3 runs 14 residues.

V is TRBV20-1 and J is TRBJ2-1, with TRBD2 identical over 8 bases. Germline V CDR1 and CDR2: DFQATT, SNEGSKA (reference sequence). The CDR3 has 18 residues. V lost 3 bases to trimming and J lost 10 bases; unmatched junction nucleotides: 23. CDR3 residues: CSASRQRWAGGLLMEQFF. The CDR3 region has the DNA TGCAGTGCTAGTAGACAGAGGTGGGCGGGAGGCCTATTAATGGAGCAGTTCTTC.

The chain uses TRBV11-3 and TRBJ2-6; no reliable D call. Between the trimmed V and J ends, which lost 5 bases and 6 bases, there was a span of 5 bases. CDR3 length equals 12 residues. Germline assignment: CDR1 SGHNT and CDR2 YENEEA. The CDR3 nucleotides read TGTGCCAGCAGCAATATGGCCAACGTCCTGACTTTC. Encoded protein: CASSNMANVLTF.

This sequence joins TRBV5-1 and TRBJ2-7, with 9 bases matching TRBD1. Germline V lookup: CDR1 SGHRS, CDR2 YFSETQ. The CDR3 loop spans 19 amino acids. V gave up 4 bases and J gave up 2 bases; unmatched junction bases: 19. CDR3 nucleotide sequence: TGCGCCAGCAGCCAAGCCCCGGGACAGGGAATACGCGTTACCTACGAGCAGTACTTC. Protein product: CASSQAPGQGIRVTYEQYF. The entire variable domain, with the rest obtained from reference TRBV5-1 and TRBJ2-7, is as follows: KAGVTQTPRYLIKTRGQQVTLSCSPISGHRSVSWYQQTPGQGLQFLFEYFSETQRNKGNFPGRFSGRQFSNSRSEMNVSTLELGDSALYLCASSQAPGQGIRVTYEQYFGPGTRLTVT.

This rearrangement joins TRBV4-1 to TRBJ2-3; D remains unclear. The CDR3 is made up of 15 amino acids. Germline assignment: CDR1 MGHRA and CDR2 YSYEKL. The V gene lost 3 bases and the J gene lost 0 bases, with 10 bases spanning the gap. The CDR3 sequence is CASSQSLTSTDTQYF. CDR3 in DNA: TGCGCCAGCAGCCAGAGTTTAACTAGCACAGATACGCAGTATTTT.